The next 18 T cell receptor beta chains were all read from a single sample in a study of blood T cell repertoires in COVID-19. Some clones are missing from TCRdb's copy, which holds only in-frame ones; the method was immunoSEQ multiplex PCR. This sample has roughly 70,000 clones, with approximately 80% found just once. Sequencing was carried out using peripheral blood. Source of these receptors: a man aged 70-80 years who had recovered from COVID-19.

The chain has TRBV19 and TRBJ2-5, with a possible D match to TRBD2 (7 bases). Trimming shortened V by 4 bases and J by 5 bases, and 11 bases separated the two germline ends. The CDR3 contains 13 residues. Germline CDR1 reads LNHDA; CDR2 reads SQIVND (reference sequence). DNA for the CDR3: TGTGCCAGTAGTACACAGGGAGGGGAGACCCAGTACTTC. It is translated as CASSTQGGETQYF.

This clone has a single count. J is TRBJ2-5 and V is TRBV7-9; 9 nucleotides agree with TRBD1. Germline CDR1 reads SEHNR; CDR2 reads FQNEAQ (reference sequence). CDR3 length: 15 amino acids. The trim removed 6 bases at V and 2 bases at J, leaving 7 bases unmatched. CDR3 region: CASRRGQGIQETQYF. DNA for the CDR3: TGTGCCAGCAGAAGGGGACAGGGCATACAAGAGACCCAGTACTTC.

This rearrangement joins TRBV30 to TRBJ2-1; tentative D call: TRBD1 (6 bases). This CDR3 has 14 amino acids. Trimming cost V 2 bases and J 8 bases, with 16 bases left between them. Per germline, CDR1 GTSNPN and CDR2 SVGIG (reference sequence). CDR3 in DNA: TGTGCCTGGAGTCCGGGACACTTGGGCGATGAGCAGTTCTTC. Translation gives CAWSPGHLGDEQFF.

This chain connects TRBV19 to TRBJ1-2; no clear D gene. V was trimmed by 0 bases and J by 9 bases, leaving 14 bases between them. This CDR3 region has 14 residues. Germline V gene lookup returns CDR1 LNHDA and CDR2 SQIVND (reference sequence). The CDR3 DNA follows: TGTGCCAGTAGTATAGATCACCCGGGGTATCGCTACACCTTC. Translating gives CASSIDHPGYRYTF.

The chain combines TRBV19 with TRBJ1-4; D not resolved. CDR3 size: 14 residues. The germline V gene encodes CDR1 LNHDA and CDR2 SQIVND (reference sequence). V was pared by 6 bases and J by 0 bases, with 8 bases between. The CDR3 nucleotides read TGTGCCAGTAGCCCAACTGCAACTAATGAAAAACTGTTTTTT. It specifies CASSPTATNEKLFF.

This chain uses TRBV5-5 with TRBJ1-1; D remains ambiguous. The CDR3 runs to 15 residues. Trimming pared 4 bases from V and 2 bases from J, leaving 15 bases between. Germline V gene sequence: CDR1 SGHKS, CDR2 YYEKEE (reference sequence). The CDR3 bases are TGTGCCAGCAGCGGAGGACGTCCCGAAAACACTGAAGCTTTCTTT. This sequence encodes CASSGGRPENTEAFF.

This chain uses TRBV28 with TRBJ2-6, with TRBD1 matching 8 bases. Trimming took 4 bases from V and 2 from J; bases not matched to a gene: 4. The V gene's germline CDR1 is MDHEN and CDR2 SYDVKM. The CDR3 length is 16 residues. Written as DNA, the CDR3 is TGTGCCAGCAGTTATCCAGGGGGCGCTGGGGCCAACGTCCTGACTTTC. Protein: CASSYPGGAGANVLTF.

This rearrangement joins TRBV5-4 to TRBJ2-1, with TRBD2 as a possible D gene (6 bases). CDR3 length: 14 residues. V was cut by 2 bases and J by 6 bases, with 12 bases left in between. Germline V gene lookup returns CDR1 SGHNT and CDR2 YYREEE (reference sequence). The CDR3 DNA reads TGTGCCAGCAGCTTATCGGGACTGTCCAATGAGCAGTTCTTC. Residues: CASSLSGLSNEQFF.

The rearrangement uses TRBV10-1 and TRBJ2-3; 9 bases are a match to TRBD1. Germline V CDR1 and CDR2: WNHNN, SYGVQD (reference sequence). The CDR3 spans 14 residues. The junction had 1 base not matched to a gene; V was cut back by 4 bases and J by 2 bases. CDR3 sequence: CASSGTGVTDTQYF. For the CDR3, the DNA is TGCGCCAGCAGTGGGACAGGGGTCACAGATACGCAGTATTTT.

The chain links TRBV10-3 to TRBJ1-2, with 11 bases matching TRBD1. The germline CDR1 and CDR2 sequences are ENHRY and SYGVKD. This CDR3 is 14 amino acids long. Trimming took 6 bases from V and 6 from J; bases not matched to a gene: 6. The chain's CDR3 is CAISRTGGSDGYTF. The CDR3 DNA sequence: TGTGCCATCAGCCGGACAGGGGGCTCGGATGGCTACACCTTC.

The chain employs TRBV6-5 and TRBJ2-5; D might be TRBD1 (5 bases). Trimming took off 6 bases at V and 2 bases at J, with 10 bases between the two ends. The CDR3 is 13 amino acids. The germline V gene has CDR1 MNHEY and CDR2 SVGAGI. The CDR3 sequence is CASRTVLQETQYF. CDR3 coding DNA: TGTGCCAGCAGGACAGTCCTACAAGAGACCCAGTACTTC.

The CDR3: CASSYQVDTDTQYF. Here the CDR3 DNA reads TGTGCCAGCAGTTACCAGGTAGACACAGATACGCAGTATTTT. J is TRBJ2-3 and V is TRBV6-2 or TRBV6-3, with D uncertain. V gave up 2 bases and J gave up 2 bases, with 8 bases separating them. CDR1 and CDR2 from the germline V gene are MNHEY and SVGEGT. CDR3 length: 14 amino acids.

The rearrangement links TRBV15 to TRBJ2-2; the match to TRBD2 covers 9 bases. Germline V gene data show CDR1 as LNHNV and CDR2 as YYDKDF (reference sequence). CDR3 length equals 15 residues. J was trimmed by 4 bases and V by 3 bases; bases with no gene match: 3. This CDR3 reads CATSRTSGLTGELFF. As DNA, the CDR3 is TGTGCCACCAGCAGGACTAGCGGTCTCACCGGGGAGCTGTTTTTT.

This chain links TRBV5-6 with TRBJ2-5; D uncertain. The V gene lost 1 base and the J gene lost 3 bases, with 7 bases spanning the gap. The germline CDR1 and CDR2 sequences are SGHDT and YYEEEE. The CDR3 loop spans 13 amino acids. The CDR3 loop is CASSLWHKETQYF. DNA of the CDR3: TGTGCCAGCAGCTTGTGGCACAAAGAGACCCAGTACTTC.

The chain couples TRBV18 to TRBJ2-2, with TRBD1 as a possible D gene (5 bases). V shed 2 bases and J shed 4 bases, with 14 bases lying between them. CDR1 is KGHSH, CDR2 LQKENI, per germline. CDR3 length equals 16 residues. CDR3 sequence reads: CASSPGTHRTTGELFF. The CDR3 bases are TGTGCCAGCTCACCAGGCACCCACAGGACCACCGGGGAGCTGTTTTTT.

CDR3 residues: CAVRPGTAYGYTF. DNA of the CDR3: TGTGCCGTACGCCCCGGGACTGCCTATGGCTACACCTTC. The chain uses TRBV19 and TRBJ1-2; D might be TRBD1 (5 bases). The CDR3 spans 13 residues. Trimming took off 11 bases at V and 4 bases at J, with 17 bases between the two ends. Germline V lookup: CDR1 LNHDA, CDR2 SQIVND (reference sequence).

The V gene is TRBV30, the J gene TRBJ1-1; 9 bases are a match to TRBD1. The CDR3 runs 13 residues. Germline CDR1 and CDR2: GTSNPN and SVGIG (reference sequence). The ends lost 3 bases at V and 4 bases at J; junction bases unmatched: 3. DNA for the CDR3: TGTGCCTGGAGCGGGGACAGGGCCACTGAAGCTTTCTTT. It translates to CAWSGDRATEAFF.

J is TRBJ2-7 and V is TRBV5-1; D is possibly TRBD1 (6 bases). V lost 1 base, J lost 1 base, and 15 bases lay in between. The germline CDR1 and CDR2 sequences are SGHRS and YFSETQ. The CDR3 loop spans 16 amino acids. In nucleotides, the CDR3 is TGCGCCAGCAGCTTGTCGATCCGGGACACATCCTACGAGCAGTACTTC. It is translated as CASSLSIRDTSYEQYF.